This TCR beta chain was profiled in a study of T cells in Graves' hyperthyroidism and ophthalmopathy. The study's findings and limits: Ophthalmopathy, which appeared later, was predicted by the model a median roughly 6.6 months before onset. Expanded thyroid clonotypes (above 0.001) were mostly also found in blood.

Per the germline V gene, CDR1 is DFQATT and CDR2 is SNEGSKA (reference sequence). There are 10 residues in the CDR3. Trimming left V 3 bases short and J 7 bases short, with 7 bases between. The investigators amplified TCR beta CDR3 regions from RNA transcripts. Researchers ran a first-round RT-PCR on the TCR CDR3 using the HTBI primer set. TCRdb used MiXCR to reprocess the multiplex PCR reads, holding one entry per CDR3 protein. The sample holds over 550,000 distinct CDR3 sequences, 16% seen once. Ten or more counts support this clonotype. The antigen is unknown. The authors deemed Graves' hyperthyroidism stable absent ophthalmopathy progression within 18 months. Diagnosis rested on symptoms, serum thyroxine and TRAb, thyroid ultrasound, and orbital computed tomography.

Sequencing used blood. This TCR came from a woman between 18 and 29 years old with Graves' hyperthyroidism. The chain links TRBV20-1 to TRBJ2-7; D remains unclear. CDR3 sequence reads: CSASWGEQYF. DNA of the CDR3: TGCAGTGCTAGTTGGGGAGAGCAGTACTTC.